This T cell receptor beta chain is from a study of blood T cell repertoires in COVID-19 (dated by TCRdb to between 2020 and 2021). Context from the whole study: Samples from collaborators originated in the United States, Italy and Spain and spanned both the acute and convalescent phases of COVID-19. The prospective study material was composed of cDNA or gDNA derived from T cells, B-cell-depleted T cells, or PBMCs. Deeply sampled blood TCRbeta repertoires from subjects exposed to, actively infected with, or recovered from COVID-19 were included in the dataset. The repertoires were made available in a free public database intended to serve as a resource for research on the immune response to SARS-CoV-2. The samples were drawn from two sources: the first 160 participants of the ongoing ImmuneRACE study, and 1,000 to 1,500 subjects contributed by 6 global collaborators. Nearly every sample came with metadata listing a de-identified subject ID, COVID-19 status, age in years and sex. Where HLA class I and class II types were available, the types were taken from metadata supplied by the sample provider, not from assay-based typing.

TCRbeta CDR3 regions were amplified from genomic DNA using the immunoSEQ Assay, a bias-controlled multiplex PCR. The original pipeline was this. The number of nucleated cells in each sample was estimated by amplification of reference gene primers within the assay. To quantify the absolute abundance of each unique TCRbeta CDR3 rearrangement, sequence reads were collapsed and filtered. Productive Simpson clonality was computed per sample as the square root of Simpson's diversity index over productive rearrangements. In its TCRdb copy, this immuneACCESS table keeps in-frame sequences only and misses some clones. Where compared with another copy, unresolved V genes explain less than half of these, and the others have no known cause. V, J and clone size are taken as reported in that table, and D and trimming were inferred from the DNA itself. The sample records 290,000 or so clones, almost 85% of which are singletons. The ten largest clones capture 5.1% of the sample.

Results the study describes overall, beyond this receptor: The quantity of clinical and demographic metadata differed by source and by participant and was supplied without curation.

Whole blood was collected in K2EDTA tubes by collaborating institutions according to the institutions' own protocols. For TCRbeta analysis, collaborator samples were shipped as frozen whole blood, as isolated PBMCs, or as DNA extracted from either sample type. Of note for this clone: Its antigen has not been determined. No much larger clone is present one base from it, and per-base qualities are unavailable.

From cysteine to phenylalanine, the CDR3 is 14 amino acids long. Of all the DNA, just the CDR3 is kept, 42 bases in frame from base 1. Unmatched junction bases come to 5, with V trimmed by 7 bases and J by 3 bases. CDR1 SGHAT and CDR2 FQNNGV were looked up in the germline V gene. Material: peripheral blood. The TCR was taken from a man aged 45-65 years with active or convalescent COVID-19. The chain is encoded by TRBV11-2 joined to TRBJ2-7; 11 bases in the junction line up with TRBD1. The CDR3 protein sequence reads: CASNPGTGGYEQYF. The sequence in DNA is TGTGCCAGCAACCCCGGGACAGGGGGCTACGAGCAGTACTTC.